The sequence of this TCR beta chain was determined in a study of vaccination effects on CD4 cells after COVID-19. Viral peptide pool expansion of antigen-specific CD4+ T cells preceded sequencing in the ViraFEST assay. The culture ran for approximately 11 days before CD4+ T cells were isolated. Among the vaccine recipients, none had a prior SARS-CoV-2 infection, and nucleocapsid antibodies were negative. Each culture had half its medium swapped for IL-2 medium on days 3 and 7. Trimming removed 1 base at V and 2 bases at J, with 8 bases between. Germline values: CDR1 LNHDA, CDR2 SQIVND (reference sequence). This CDR3 region has 14 residues. Sequencing was performed with immunoSEQ multiplex PCR; in TCRdb, only in-frame clones are kept and a portion is missing. The data hold 55,000 to 70,000 clones, with 81% observed a single time. Comments on this clone: The antigen is undetermined.

This chain connects TRBV19 to TRBJ1-2; D call uncertain. This TCR was sampled from a human donor who received a COVID-19 vaccine. The material was CD4+ T cells from PBMCs cultured with HCoV-229E spike peptides, obtained before COVID-19 vaccination. The CDR3 loop is CASSIVRANYGYTF. CDR3 nucleotide sequence: TGTGCCAGTAGTATAGTTCGGGCGAACTATGGCTACACCTTC.